The entry below gives a single TCR beta chain sequence along with its context. What it binds is not known. The germline gives CDR1 LNHDA, CDR2 SQIVND (reference sequence). V lost 5 bases to trimming and J lost 14 bases, with 13 bases between them. The CDR3 contains 12 residues. This specimen belongs to a study of beta chain features in type 1 diabetes. Every isolated RNA sample was fully reverse transcribed, so sequencing captured expressed TCRB transcripts. Method: immunoSEQ multiplex PCR; TCRdb's copy keeps in-frame clones and lacks some. The sample yields around 250,000 clones, more than 65% seen once. Study-wide points: Patients showed naive, central memory and Treg TCRB repertoires that appeared more similar than those of healthy donors. Insertions at VDJ junctions were less frequent in type 1 diabetes patients. These patients also deleted more nucleotides at the same junctions.

The sequencing input was naive CD4+ T cells from blood. The sequence was collected from a young man in good health. V and J are TRBV19 and TRBJ1-6; TRBD1 is a possible D gene (5 bases). The CDR3 DNA reads as TGTGCCAGTAGTTTCGGGCCGGGGGCCCTCCACTTT. The encoded protein is CASSFGPGALHF.